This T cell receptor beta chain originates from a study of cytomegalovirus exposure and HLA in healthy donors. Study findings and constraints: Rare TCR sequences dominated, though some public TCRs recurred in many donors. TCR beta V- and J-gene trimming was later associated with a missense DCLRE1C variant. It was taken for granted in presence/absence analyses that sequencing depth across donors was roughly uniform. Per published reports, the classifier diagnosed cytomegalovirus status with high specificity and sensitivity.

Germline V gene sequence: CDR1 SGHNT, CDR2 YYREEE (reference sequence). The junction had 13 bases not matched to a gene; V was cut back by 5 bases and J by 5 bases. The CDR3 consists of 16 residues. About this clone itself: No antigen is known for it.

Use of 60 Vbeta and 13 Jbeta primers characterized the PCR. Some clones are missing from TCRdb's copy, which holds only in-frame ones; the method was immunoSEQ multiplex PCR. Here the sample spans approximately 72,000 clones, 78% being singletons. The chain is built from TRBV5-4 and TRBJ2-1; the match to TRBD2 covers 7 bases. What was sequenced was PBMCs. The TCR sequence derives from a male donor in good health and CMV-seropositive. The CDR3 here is CASRAALQGGDNEQFF. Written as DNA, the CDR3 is TGTGCCAGCAGGGCTGCCCTCCAGGGAGGGGACAATGAGCAGTTCTTC.